Each of the 5 T cell receptor beta chains below was sequenced from the same sample in a study of blood T cell repertoires in COVID-19. This table comes from immunoSEQ multiplex PCR, and its TCRdb copy is limited to in-frame clones, with some not included. Of 210,000 or so clones in the sample, approximately 84% are singletons; the top ten hold less than 4.5%. The source material was peripheral blood. These receptors were collected from a man in his forties or fifties with acute or convalescent COVID-19.

CDR3 amino acids: CASSQLTEAFF. The CDR3 DNA sequence: TGTGCCAGCAGCCAACTCACTGAAGCTTTCTTT. The chain employs TRBV3-1 (or the pseudogene TRBV3-2) and TRBJ1-1; no definite D call. The germline CDR1 and CDR2 sequences are LGHDT and YNNKEL (reference sequence). Trimming pared 2 bases from V and 4 bases from J, leaving 2 bases between. The CDR3 is 11 residues long.

The chain combines TRBV6-5 with TRBJ1-1, with TRBD1 matching over 7 bases. J lost 11 bases, V lost 11 bases, and 11 bases had no gene match. The germline V gene encodes CDR1 MNHEY and CDR2 SVGAGI. There are 11 residues in the CDR3. CDR3 nucleotide sequence: TGTGCCGCACTAGAGACAGGGAGGGCTTTCTTT. The encoded protein is CAALETGRAFF.

The DNA of the CDR3 is TGTGCCAGCAGTTACTCACAGGGGCCAAATGAAAAACTGTTTTTT. It specifies CASSYSQGPNEKLFF. This sequence joins TRBV6-5 and TRBJ1-4; 7 nucleotides agree with TRBD1. The length of the CDR3 is 15 residues. The ends lost 0 bases at V and 5 bases at J; junction bases unmatched: 3. CDR1 is MNHEY and CDR2 is SVGAGI in the germline V gene.

The rearrangement links TRBV18 to TRBJ1-1; tentatively, D is TRBD1 (5 bases). Germline lookup yields CDR1 KGHSH and CDR2 LQKENI. The V end lost 0 bases, the J end lost 2 bases, and 10 bases lay between the germline ends. The CDR3 runs 15 residues. Written as DNA, the CDR3 is TGTGCCAGCTCACCACCCGGGACTGGTAACACTGAAGCTTTCTTT. Protein: CASSPPGTGNTEAFF.

The chain joins TRBV14 to TRBJ2-2; weak D call: TRBD2 (6 bases). The CDR3 contains 14 residues. V was pared by 2 bases and J by 4 bases, with 8 bases between. Germline CDR1 SGHDN, CDR2 FVKESK. The CDR3 DNA sequence: TGTGCCAGCAGCCAACTAGCGACCACCGGGGAGCTGTTTTTT. As protein: CASSQLATTGELFF.